The 31 T cell receptor beta chains below all came from one sample that was sequenced in a study of molecular identifiers for immune sequencing clone quantification. Each CDR3 protein gets one entry after TCRdb re-called the PCR reads with MiXCR. The sample holds roughly 300,000 distinct CDR3 sequences; 24% are singletons and the top ten take about 0.74%. Sequences were obtained from naive CD8+ T cells from blood, with Jurkat cell RNA spiked in. Subset: FACS-sorted CD8+CD4-CCR7+CD45RA+ naive T cells. The source is a human donor in good health. Some libraries in this study had Jurkat cell RNA spiked in.

This clonotype was detected only a few times. The V and J genes are TRBV27 and TRBJ2-3; D is ambiguous. This CDR3 is built from 15 residues. V lost 1 base, J lost 2 bases, and 10 bases lay in between. The germline V gene has CDR1 MNHEY and CDR2 SMNVEV (reference sequence). The CDR3 spells CASSLFGRSTDTQYF. CDR3 bases: TGTGCCAGCAGTTTATTCGGCAGATCCACAGATACGCAGTATTTT.

This clonotype appeared a single time. The chain combines TRBV27 with TRBJ2-1, with 15 bases identical to TRBD2. The CDR3 totals 20 residues. V trimming: 7 bases; J trimming: 5 bases; junction bases outside the gene matches: 18. Germline CDR1 is MNHEY and CDR2 is SMNVEV (reference sequence). This chain's CDR3 is CASTLQGFGLAGGPHNEQFF. CDR3 nucleotide sequence: TGTGCCAGCACCCTCCAGGGCTTTGGACTAGCGGGGGGGCCCCACAATGAGCAGTTCTTC.

A remark on this clonotype: Its ends do not fully match the called genes, so a read error is possible. This chain joins TRBV9 and TRBJ2-7; D is uncertain. The CDR3 covers 15 residues. Germline V CDR1 and CDR2: SGDLS, YYNGEE. The CDR3 DNA reads TGTGCCAGCGGCGTAGATGGGTCCGGCTCCTACGAGCAGTACTTC. It translates to CASGVDGSGSYEQYF.

Only a few counts were recorded for this clonotype. This rearrangement joins TRBV7-8 to TRBJ2-1, with 7 bases that match TRBD1. The CDR3 totals 15 residues. The ends lost 5 bases at V and 6 bases at J; junction bases unmatched: 10. Germline V gene lookup returns CDR1 SGHVS and CDR2 FQNEAQ. The CDR3 loop is CASSLEGQAGNEQFF. CDR3 nucleotides: TGTGCCAGCAGCCTCGAAGGACAGGCGGGCAATGAGCAGTTCTTC.

This clonotype was observed at least ten times. V is TRBV6-5 and J is TRBJ1-5; D gene uncertain. The CDR3 spans 15 residues. Germline V gives CDR1 MNHEY, CDR2 SVGAGI. Trimming pared 0 bases from V and 6 bases from J, leaving 12 bases between. The CDR3 region has the DNA TGTGCCAGCAGTTACTCTCCCCCCCCGTTTCAGCCCCAGCATTTT. It yields the protein CASSYSPPPFQPQHF.

This clonotype was detected many times. This chain links TRBV29-1 with TRBJ2-4; D may match TRBD1 or TRBD2 (5 bases each). Per the germline V gene, CDR1 is SQVTM and CDR2 is ANQGSEA. V lost 6 bases to trimming and J lost 0 bases, with 15 bases between them. The CDR3 loop spans 15 amino acids. Here the CDR3 DNA reads TGCAGCGTCGTAGGGACGAGTCTAGCCAAAAACATTCAGTACTTC. This gives the protein CSVVGTSLAKNIQYF.

V and J are TRBV12-3 or TRBV12-4 and TRBJ1-6, with D hard to call. Trimming shortened V by 5 bases and J by 14 bases, and 13 bases separated the two germline ends. CDR3 length: 12 amino acids. The CDR3 nucleotides read TGTGCCAGCAGTCCCGGTATTGGGGCCCTCCACTTT. Translation gives CASSPGIGALHF.

Many counts were recorded for this clonotype. The V gene is TRBV28, the J gene TRBJ1-5; no definite D call. The germline V gene encodes CDR1 MDHEN and CDR2 SYDVKM. Trimming removed 5 bases from V and 1 base from J, with 18 bases in between. The CDR3 has 17 residues. The CDR3 region is CASSRRTVGLSNQPQHF. CDR3 coding DNA: TGTGCCAGCAGTCGCCGGACCGTAGGGTTAAGCAATCAGCCCCAGCATTTT. The full variable domain, its missing parts supplied by reference TRBV28 and TRBJ1-5, is DVKVTQSSRYLVKRTGEKVFLECVQDMDHENMFWYRQDPGLGLRLIYFSYDVKMKEKGDIPEGYSVSREKKERFSLILESASTNQTSMYLCASSRRTVGLSNQPQHFGDGTRLSIL.

Concerning this clonotype itself: With a much larger clone just one base away, this may be a read error. V gene TRBV5-1 combines with J gene TRBJ1-2, with 8 bases aligning to TRBD1. Germline CDR1 SGHRS, CDR2 YFSETQ. The length of the CDR3 is 18 residues. The DNA of the CDR3 is TGCGTCAGCAGCCCCGTGGGCCGGGACAGGATGACTTACTATGGCTACACCTTC. Translated, it gives CVSSPVGRDRMTYYGYTF.

Points on this clonotype: Compared with germline, one end of the junction differs, possibly owing to a read error. The chain recombines TRBV19 with TRBJ2-1; D remains unclear. CDR3 length: 15 amino acids. From germline, CDR1 is LNHDA and CDR2 SQIVND (reference sequence). The CDR3, as DNA: TGTGCCAGTAGTATAGGCCTGGGGTCCTTCAATGAGCAGTTCTTC. Protein product: CASSIGLGSFNEQFF.

The chain recombines TRBV21-1 with TRBJ1-6; the D call of TRBD1 is as the table states it, not checked on the DNA. TRBV21-1 is a pseudogene segment. The CDR3 covers 18 residues. CDR3 protein: CASSSRVGESSYNSPLHF. The CDR3 DNA follows: TGTGCCAGCAGCAGCAGGGTTGGGGAAAGCTCCTATAATTCACCCCTCCACTTT.

The sample holds many counts of this clonotype. V gene TRBV12-3 or TRBV12-4 combines with J gene TRBJ1-1; D ambiguous. This CDR3 is built from 13 residues. Trimming left V 5 bases short and J 1 base short, with 8 bases between. The CDR3 protein is CASSMGSNTEAFF. CDR3 nucleotide sequence: TGTGCCAGCAGTATGGGATCGAACACTGAAGCTTTCTTT.

About this clonotype: This may stem from a read error, because a much larger clone lies one nucleotide away. The chain uses TRBV5-1 and TRBJ1-6; TRBD1 matches 7 bases. Germline V gene sequence: CDR1 SGHRS, CDR2 YFSETQ. This CDR3 spans 16 amino acids. The CDR3 bases are TGCGTCAGCACCAATATTCCGGGACAGCCAGATTCACCCCTCCACTTT. It is translated as CVSTNIPGQPDSPLHF.

The chain links TRBV7-9 to TRBJ2-1; maybe TRBD2 (6 bases). Trimming removed 3 bases at V and 1 base at J, with 10 bases between. Per the germline V gene, CDR1 is SEHNR and CDR2 is FQNEAQ (reference sequence). The CDR3 loop spans 15 amino acids. The CDR3 DNA follows: TGTGCCAGCAGCTTTTCGGGAGCTTCCTACAATGAGCAGTTCTTC. Encoded protein: CASSFSGASYNEQFF.

This clonotype came up many times. The chain recombines TRBV20-1 with TRBJ2-3; 8 bases line up with TRBD2. Germline-derived CDR1 and CDR2 are DFQATT and SNEGSKA (reference sequence). This CDR3 has 13 residues. After removal of 6 bases from V and 6 bases from J, the junction contained 8 bases not matched to a gene. The CDR3 region has the DNA TGCAGTGCAACTAGCGGCGTCCCCGATACGCAGTATTTT. Translation: CSATSGVPDTQYF.

This clonotype showed up many times. The chain is built from TRBV13 and TRBJ2-2; D is perhaps TRBD1 (5 bases). CDR3 size: 13 residues. V lost 7 bases and J lost 3, with 9 bases in between. In germline, CDR1 is PRHDT, CDR2 FYEKMQ (reference sequence). The CDR3, as DNA: TGTGCCAGCAAATCAGGGTACACCGGGGAGCTGTTTTTT. It encodes CASKSGYTGELFF.

This clonotype was observed a few times. V gene TRBV7-2 combines with J gene TRBJ1-5; 9 bases match TRBD1. Germline assignment: CDR1 SGHTA and CDR2 FQGNSA. CDR3 length equals 16 residues. V shed 2 bases and J 4 bases; nucleotides not matched to a gene: 6. The CDR3 DNA reads as TGTGCCAGCAGCTTAACCCGGACAGGGGCAAATCAGCCCCAGCATTTT. Its protein is CASSLTRTGANQPQHF.

This sequence joins TRBV19 and TRBJ1-6; D is undetermined. Germline V gives CDR1 LNHDA, CDR2 SQIVND (reference sequence). The CDR3 consists of 13 residues. The DNA for the CDR3 is TGTGGATCGTCGAGCTCCTATAATTCACCCCTCCACTTT. Its translation is CGSSSSYNSPLHF.

This clonotype was counted between two and nine times. The chain has TRBV7-9 and TRBJ2-7; 7 bases are shared with TRBD2. CDR1 is SEHNR, CDR2 FQNEAQ, per germline (reference sequence). This CDR3 has 15 residues. V gave up 5 bases and J gave up 2 bases; unmatched junction bases: 9. CDR3 loop: CASSREASGPYEQYF. DNA for the CDR3: TGTGCCAGCAGCCGTGAAGCTAGCGGACCCTACGAGCAGTACTTC.

The genes are TRBV4-1 and TRBJ2-7; possible D gene TRBD2, 6 bases. V was pared by 0 bases and J by 0 bases, with 12 bases between. The CDR3 is 16 residues long. Germline CDR1 reads MGHRA; CDR2 reads YSYEKL. Here the CDR3 reads CASSQEGTGSSYEQYF. CDR3 DNA: TGCGCCAGCAGCCAAGAGGGGACTGGAAGCTCCTACGAGCAGTACTTC.

As concerns this clonotype: Being one base from a much bigger clone, this may be a read error. The V and J genes are TRBV5-3 and TRBJ1-1, with D unresolved. TRBV5-3 is labeled an ORF, and its function is uncertain. The length of the CDR3 is 15 residues. V lost 8 bases and J 1 base, leaving 18 bases between the germline ends. The CDR3 region has the DNA TGTGCCAGCAGCATGCTAGGACGGGGGAACACTGAAGCTTTCTTT. Amino acid sequence: CASSMLGRGNTEAFF.

As concerns this clonotype: With a much larger clone just one base away, this may be a read error. V gene TRBV5-1 combines with J gene TRBJ1-1; no firm D call. The CDR3 covers 16 residues. Germline V gene lookup returns CDR1 SGHRS and CDR2 YFSETQ. V was trimmed by 2 bases and J by 5 bases, leaving 19 bases between them. The DNA of the CDR3 is TGCGCCAGCAGCTTTGAGGAGGTGTCCCGGAATACTGAAGCTTTCTTT. It encodes CASSFEEVSRNTEAFF.

Concerning this clonotype itself: A read error is possible here, since a much larger clone lies one base away. V usage is TRBV7-9 and J usage is TRBJ2-7, with TRBD1 matching 12 bases. The CDR3 sequence is 16 residues long. Germline V gene lookup returns CDR1 SEHNR and CDR2 FQNEAQ (reference sequence). Trimming cost V 5 bases and J 4 bases; bases outside gene matches: 9. CDR3 protein: CASSLPGQGAGYEQYF. The CDR3 bases are TGTGCCAGCAGCCTCCCGGGACAGGGGGCTGGTTACGAGCAGTACTTC. Supplemented by reference TRBV7-9 and TRBJ2-7, the full variable domain reads DTGVSQNPRHKITKRGQNVTFRCDPISEHNRLYWYRQTLGQGPEFLTYFQNEAQLEKSRLLSDRFSAERPKGSFSTLEIQRTEQGDSAMYLCASSLPGQGAGYEQYFGPGTRLTVT.

The rearrangement joins TRBV4-3 to TRBJ2-7; the match to TRBD1 covers 9 bases. The J call may be wrong; the DNA end is better matched by TRBJ2-1. Germline assignment: CDR1 LGHNA and CDR2 YSLEER. CDR3 length: 14 residues. In DNA form, the CDR3 reads TGCGCCAGCAGCAACGACAGGGGGGTCAACGAGCAGTTCTTC. It specifies CASSNDRGVNEQFF.

About this clonotype itself: One base away lies a much larger clone, so this may be a sequencing read error. No conserved phenylalanine or tryptophan ends this CDR3, so it is likely a read error. The chain links TRBV29-1 to TRBJ2-3; D not resolved. V lost 5 bases to trimming and J lost 2 bases, with 11 bases between them. Germline V gene lookup returns CDR1 SQVTM and CDR2 ANQGSEA. The CDR3 is 13 residues long. The CDR3 coding sequence is TGCAGCGTTAAATTAGCACTCACAGATACGCAGTATCTT. As protein: CSVKLALTDTQYL.

There are a few counts of this clonotype. V is TRBV11-2 and J is TRBJ2-5, with D perhaps given as TRBD1 or TRBD2 (5 bases each). Per the germline V gene, CDR1 is SGHAT and CDR2 is FQNNGV. V lost 5 bases, J lost 0 bases, and 13 bases lay in between. The CDR3 consists of 15 residues. The CDR3: CASSPRSGHQETQYF. DNA of the CDR3: TGTGCCAGCAGCCCCAGGTCGGGACACCAAGAGACCCAGTACTTC.

Worth noting for this clonotype: One end of the junction does not line up with germline, which may come from a read error. The genes are TRBV7-9 and TRBJ2-4; 10 bases fit TRBD1. Germline lookup yields CDR1 SEHNR and CDR2 FQNEAQ (reference sequence). This CDR3 spans 16 amino acids. CDR3 in amino acids: CASSSTGTGVKTIQYF. The DNA of the CDR3 is TGTGCCAGCAGCTCCACCGGGACAGGGGTCAAAACCATTCAGTACTTC.

This clonotype was found many times. The chain has TRBV6-6 and TRBJ1-5; possibly TRBD1 for D (6 bases). V was cut by 7 bases and J by 0 bases, with 13 bases left in between. In germline, CDR1 is MNHNY, CDR2 SVGAGI (reference sequence). This CDR3 spans 15 amino acids. Here the CDR3 reads CASNIQGFSNQPQHF. CDR3 DNA sequence: TGTGCCAGCAACATCCAGGGGTTTAGCAATCAGCCCCAGCATTTT.

This clonotype was observed at least ten times. The CDR3 loop reads CSVEDNTSGSQNIQYF. CDR3 nucleotides: TGCAGCGTTGAAGATAATACTAGCGGGAGTCAAAACATTCAGTACTTC. J is TRBJ2-4 and V is TRBV29-1; the match to TRBD2 covers 11 bases. CDR1 and CDR2 (germline): SQVTM, ANQGSEA. J gave up 5 bases and V 0 bases, and 6 bases lay outside the gene matches. This CDR3 is built from 16 residues.

This clonotype occurred many times. The chain employs TRBV6-6 and TRBJ1-3; the D gene is possibly TRBD1 (6 bases). Germline values: CDR1 MNHNY, CDR2 SVGAGI (reference sequence). V was trimmed by 7 bases and J by 0 bases, leaving 25 bases between them. The CDR3 runs 19 residues. The CDR3 sequence: CASTFGPGGPESSGNTIYF. The CDR3 coding sequence is TGTGCCAGCACCTTCGGACCGGGGGGCCCGGAAAGCTCTGGAAACACCATATATTTT.

The chain combines TRBV24-1 with TRBJ2-1, with 7 bases matching TRBD2. The CDR3 covers 16 residues. CDR1 and CDR2 (germline): KGHDR, SFDVKD. The ends lost 5 bases at V and 0 bases at J; junction bases unmatched: 6. DNA of the CDR3: TGTGCCACCAGTGGTAGACTAGCCAGCTCCTACAATGAGCAGTTCTTC. Translated: CATSGRLASSYNEQFF.